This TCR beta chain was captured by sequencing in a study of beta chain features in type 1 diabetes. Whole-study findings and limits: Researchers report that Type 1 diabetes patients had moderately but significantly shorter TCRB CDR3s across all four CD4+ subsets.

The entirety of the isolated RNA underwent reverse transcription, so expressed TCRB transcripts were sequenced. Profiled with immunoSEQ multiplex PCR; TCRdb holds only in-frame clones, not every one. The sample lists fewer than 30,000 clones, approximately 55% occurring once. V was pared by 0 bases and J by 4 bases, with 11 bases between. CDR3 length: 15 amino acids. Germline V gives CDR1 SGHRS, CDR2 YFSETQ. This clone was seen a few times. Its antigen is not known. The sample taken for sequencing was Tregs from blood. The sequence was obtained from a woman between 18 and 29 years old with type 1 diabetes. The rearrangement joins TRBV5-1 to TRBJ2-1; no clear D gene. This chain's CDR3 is CASSLDRQVYNEQFF. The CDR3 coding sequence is TGCGCCAGCAGCTTGGATAGGCAGGTTTACAATGAGCAGTTCTTC.